These 18 T cell receptor beta chains originate from one sample sequenced in a study of blood T cell repertoires in COVID-19. Some clones are missing from TCRdb's copy, which holds only in-frame ones; the method was immunoSEQ multiplex PCR. The sample lists some 120,000 clones, around 87% occurring once. What was sequenced was peripheral blood. These receptors originate from a man between 50 and 59 years old with acute or convalescent COVID-19.

CDR3 protein: CASSSGTAQNSPLHF. The DNA of the CDR3 is TGTGCCAGCTCATCGGGGACAGCGCAAAATTCACCCCTCCACTTT. The chain is built from TRBV18 and TRBJ1-6, with 7 positions matching TRBD1. Per the germline V gene, CDR1 is KGHSH and CDR2 is LQKENI. Trimming removed 5 bases from V and 7 bases from J; junction bases left unmatched: 8. This CDR3 has 15 amino acids.

The V gene is TRBV18, the J gene TRBJ1-1; weak D call: TRBD1 (5 bases). Germline CDR1 and CDR2: KGHSH and LQKENI. The V end was cut by 5 bases, the J end by 4 bases, with 14 bases between. The CDR3 runs to 14 residues. The CDR3 region is CASSSQGPRTEAFF. CDR3 sequence (DNA): TGTGCCAGCTCATCGCAGGGTCCCCGCACTGAAGCTTTCTTT.

This clone was seen once. The gene calls are TRBV5-6 and TRBJ2-2; the match to TRBD1 covers 9 bases. V trimming: 4 bases; J trimming: 7 bases; junction bases outside the gene matches: 11. The germline gives CDR1 SGHDT, CDR2 YYEEEE. This CDR3 region has 16 residues. CDR3 sequence (DNA): TGTGCCAGCAGCAGGACGGGACAGGGTGGCGGCGGGGAGCTGTTTTTT. Encoded protein: CASSRTGQGGGGELFF.

The V and J genes are TRBV6-5 and TRBJ2-7; 8 bases fit TRBD1. The CDR3 loop spans 13 amino acids. The V segment lost 5 bases and the J segment 6 bases; nucleotides outside the gene matches: 6. Germline loops: CDR1 MNHEY, CDR2 SVGAGI. This CDR3 reads CASSRQGNGEQYF. The DNA for the CDR3 is TGTGCCAGCAGTAGACAGGGGAATGGCGAGCAGTACTTC.

This chain joins TRBV7-8 and TRBJ1-5; 7 nucleotides line up with TRBD1. V lost 2 bases to trimming and J lost 4 bases; unmatched junction nucleotides: 11. CDR1 is SGHVS, CDR2 FQNEAQ, per germline. The CDR3 runs 17 residues. CDR3 bases: TGTGCCAGCAGCTTAAACTCCCGAGGGGGCAAGAATCAGCCCCAGCATTTT. This gives the protein CASSLNSRGGKNQPQHF.

This chain links TRBV19 with TRBJ2-7; 8 bases match TRBD2. V shed 9 bases, J shed 2 bases, and the junction held 3 bases outside the gene matches. The germline CDR1 and CDR2 sequences are LNHDA and SQIVND (reference sequence). This CDR3 region has 12 residues. The DNA of the CDR3 is TGTGCCAGCCGGGGGGGGCCCTACGAGCAGTACTTC. Protein sequence: CASRGGPYEQYF.

V usage is TRBV14 and J usage is TRBJ2-5, with TRBD2 matching 11 bases. CDR1 SGHDN and CDR2 FVKESK come from the germline V gene. V lost 8 bases and J lost 7; bases outside the gene matches: 9. The CDR3 spans 14 residues. CDR3 in DNA: TGTGCCAGCCAGCCAACTAGCGGGAGCGGGACCCAGTACTTC. Translation: CASQPTSGSGTQYF.

The J gene is TRBJ2-1, the V gene TRBV24-1, with D perhaps TRBD1 (5 bases). Trimming pared 2 bases from V and 5 bases from J, leaving 9 bases between. CDR1 KGHDR and CDR2 SFDVKD come from the germline V gene. This CDR3 is 14 amino acids long. The CDR3 DNA is TGTGCCACCAGTGATTGGACACACAACAATGAGCAGTTCTTC. Protein product: CATSDWTHNNEQFF.

This clone was detected only a few times. The chain links TRBV5-5 to TRBJ1-3; 7 nucleotides agree with TRBD1. The V and J ends lost 4 bases and 0 bases, in that order; junction bases with no gene match: 7. Germline values: CDR1 SGHKS, CDR2 YYEKEE (reference sequence). The length of the CDR3 is 16 residues. CDR3 residues: CASSLGDRASGNTIYF. For the CDR3, the DNA is TGTGCCAGCAGCCTGGGAGACAGGGCCTCTGGAAACACCATATATTTT.

J is TRBJ1-2 and V is TRBV18; the match to TRBD1 covers 10 bases. J was trimmed by 4 bases and V by 3 bases; bases with no gene match: 2. Germline assignment: CDR1 KGHSH and CDR2 LQKENI. The CDR3 is made up of 14 amino acids. The chain's CDR3 is CASSPDRGVYGYTF. The CDR3 DNA reads as TGTGCCAGCTCACCGGACAGGGGGGTCTATGGCTACACCTTC.

The chain recombines TRBV9 with TRBJ1-1; the D gene is possibly TRBD1 (5 bases). The CDR3 length is 13 residues. Germline assignment: CDR1 SGDLS and CDR2 YYNGEE. The V end lost 4 bases, the J end lost 5 bases, and 12 bases lay between the germline ends. CDR3 protein: CASSPSGVTEAFF. CDR3 sequence (DNA): TGTGCCAGCAGCCCCTCGGGGGTTACTGAAGCTTTCTTT.

The V gene is TRBV28, the J gene TRBJ1-2; TRBD1 is a possible D gene (5 bases). Germline V gives CDR1 MDHEN, CDR2 SYDVKM. The germline V and J ends were trimmed by 5 bases and 7 bases, with 14 bases remaining between them. The CDR3 is made up of 13 amino acids. CDR3 protein: CASSLGGIGGYTF. The CDR3 region has the DNA TGTGCCAGCAGTCTGGGGGGGATAGGTGGCTACACCTTC.

J is TRBJ2-1 and V is TRBV5-6; 9 nucleotides agree with TRBD2. Unmatched junction bases numbered 3, after V lost 0 bases and J lost 2 bases. CDR3 length: 16 residues. CDR1 and CDR2 (germline): SGHDT, YYEEEE. The DNA of the CDR3 is TGTGCCAGCAGCTTGGAAATAGCGGGGGCCTACAATGAGCAGTTCTTC. Translating it yields CASSLEIAGAYNEQFF. Based on the CDR3 plus reference TRBV5-6 and TRBJ2-1, the full variable domain is DAGVTQSPTHLIKTRGQQVTLRCSPKSGHDTVSWYQQALGQGPQFIFQYYEEEERQRGNFPDRFSGHQFPNYSSELNVNALLLGDSALYLCASSLEIAGAYNEQFFGPGTRLTVL.

The V and J genes are TRBV5-1 and TRBJ1-4, with 11 bases fitting TRBD1. This CDR3 is 14 amino acids long. Germline CDR1 is SGHRS and CDR2 is YFSETQ. V trimming: 3 bases; J trimming: 7 bases; junction bases outside the gene matches: 2. The CDR3 spells CASSSGTGGEKLFF. The CDR3 nucleotides are TGCGCCAGCAGCTCCGGGACAGGGGGTGAAAAACTGTTTTTT. The variable domain in full, completed from reference TRBV5-1 and TRBJ1-4, reads KAGVTQTPRYLIKTRGQQVTLSCSPISGHRSVSWYQQTPGQGLQFLFEYFSETQRNKGNFPGRFSGRQFSNSRSEMNVSTLELGDSALYLCASSSGTGGEKLFFGSGTQLSVL.

J is TRBJ1-6 and V is TRBV5-1; D is undetermined. V was cut by 4 bases and J by 0 bases, with 11 bases left in between. Per germline, CDR1 SGHRS and CDR2 YFSETQ. CDR3 length: 16 residues. The DNA for the CDR3 is TGCGCCAGCAGCCCGGAAGGGAGCTCCTATAATTCACCCCTCCACTTT. It encodes CASSPEGSSYNSPLHF.

The V gene is TRBV5-1, the J gene TRBJ1-6, with 7 bases matching TRBD1. This CDR3 contains 16 residues. Germline values: CDR1 SGHRS, CDR2 YFSETQ. J was trimmed by 0 bases and V by 5 bases; bases with no gene match: 5. CDR3 DNA sequence: TGCGCCAGCAGAAGACAGGGCCTCTCCTATAATTCACCCCTCCACTTT. Its translation: CASRRQGLSYNSPLHF. Drawing the rest from reference TRBV5-1 and TRBJ1-6, the complete variable domain is KAGVTQTPRYLIKTRGQQVTLSCSPISGHRSVSWYQQTPGQGLQFLFEYFSETQRNKGNFPGRFSGRQFSNSRSEMNVSTLELGDSALYLCASRRQGLSYNSPLHFGNGTRLTVT.

The chain links TRBV28 to TRBJ2-7; 9 nucleotides align to TRBD2. Losses at the gene ends were 2 bases for V and 2 bases for J; bases not matched to a gene: 1. The CDR3 runs to 14 residues. Germline loops: CDR1 MDHEN, CDR2 SYDVKM. This chain's CDR3 is CASSLAGGTYEQYF. DNA of the CDR3: TGTGCCAGCAGTTTAGCGGGAGGGACCTACGAGCAGTACTTC.

V and J are TRBV30 and TRBJ1-6; 8 bases agree with TRBD1. CDR1 is GTSNPN and CDR2 is SVGIG in the germline V gene (reference sequence). This CDR3 is built from 14 residues. V lost 0 bases and J lost 14; bases outside the gene matches: 9. The CDR3 is CAWSVGRQGTTLHF. CDR3 in DNA: TGTGCCTGGAGTGTGGGACGACAGGGGACGACCCTCCACTTT.